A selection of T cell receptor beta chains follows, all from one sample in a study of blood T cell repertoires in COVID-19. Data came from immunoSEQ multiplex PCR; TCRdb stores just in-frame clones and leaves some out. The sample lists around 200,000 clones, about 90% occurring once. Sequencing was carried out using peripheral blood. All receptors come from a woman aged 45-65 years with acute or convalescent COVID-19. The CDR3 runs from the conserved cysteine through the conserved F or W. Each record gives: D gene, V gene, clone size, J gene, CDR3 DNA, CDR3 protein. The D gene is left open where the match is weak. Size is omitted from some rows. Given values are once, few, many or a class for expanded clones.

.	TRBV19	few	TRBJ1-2	TGTGCCAGTAAAGGGGCAGGGCAGAGGGGCTACACCTTC	CASKGAGQRGYTF
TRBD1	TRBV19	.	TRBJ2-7	TGTGCCAGTAGCCCTCCTTGGGGACAGGGGGGCGAGCAGTACTTC	CASSPPWGQGGEQYF
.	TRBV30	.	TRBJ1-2	TGTGCCTGGAGTGTGGTGGGGGCGGGTGGCTACACCTTC	CAWSVVGAGGYTF
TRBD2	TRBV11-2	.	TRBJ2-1	TGTGCCAGCAGCTTATGGGCGGGAGGCCCCGTAACGGGGCAGTTCTTC	CASSLWAGGPVTGQFF
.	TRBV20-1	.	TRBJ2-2	TGCAGTGCTAGTCTGGACATTCTGACCGGGGAGCTGTTTTTT	CSASLDILTGELFF
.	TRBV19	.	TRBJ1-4	TGTGCCAGTAGTCGAGCAACAACTAATGAAAAACTGTTTTTT	CASSRATTNEKLFF
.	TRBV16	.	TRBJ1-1	TGTGCCAGCAGCCAAGGGGCGGGAGGTGAGGCTTTCTTT	CASSQGAGGEAFF
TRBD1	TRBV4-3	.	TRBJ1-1	TGCGCCAGCAGCCAAGACGGAGGGGGCTTCGATGAAGCTTTCTTT	CASSQDGGGFDEAFF
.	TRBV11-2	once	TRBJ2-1	TGTGCCAGCAGCCTGACAGGTCTCTTATCCCCAAACTACAATGAGCAGTTCTTC	CASSLTGLLSPNYNEQFF
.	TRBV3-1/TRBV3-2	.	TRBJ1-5	TGTGCCAGCAGCCAAGATGGCGGGCTGGGTAATCAGCCCCAGCATTTT	CASSQDGGLGNQPQHF
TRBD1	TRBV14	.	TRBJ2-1	TGTGCCAGCAGCCCGTGGATGGGGACAGGGCATGGCGATGAGCAGTTCTTC	CASSPWMGTGHGDEQFF
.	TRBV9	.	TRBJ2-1	TGTGCCAGCAGCGCCGTGGGGCGGTACAATGAGCAGTTCTTC	CASSAVGRYNEQFF
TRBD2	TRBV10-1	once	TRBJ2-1	TGCGCCAGCAGTGAGTCGACTAGCGGGGGCAATGAGCAGTTCTTC	CASSESTSGGNEQFF
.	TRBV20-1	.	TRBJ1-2	TGCAGTGTCCGGGGGGGAAATGGCTACACCTTC	CSVRGGNGYTF
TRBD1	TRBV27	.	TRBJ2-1	TGTGCCAGCAGTTTCCGGGACAGGGATAATGAGCAGTTCTTC	CASSFRDRDNEQFF
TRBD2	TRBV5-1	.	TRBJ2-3	TGCGCCAGCAGCTGGGGGACTAGCGGGGGACTAAGCACAGATACGCAGTATTTT	CASSWGTSGGLSTDTQYF
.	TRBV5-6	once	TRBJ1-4	TGTGCCAGCAGCGGAAGGACAGCCCGAAATGAAAAACTGTTTTTT	CASSGRTARNEKLFF
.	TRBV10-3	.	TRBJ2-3	TGTGCCATCACCGACAGGGATACGCAGTATTTT	CAITDRDTQYF
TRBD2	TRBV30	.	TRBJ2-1	TGTGCCTCCTCCCAGCGGGGGAGCTCCTACAATGAGCAGTTCTTC	CASSQRGSSYNEQFF
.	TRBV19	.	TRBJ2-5	TGTGCCAGTAGTGTACTATGGTCGGAAGAGACCCAGTACTTC	CASSVLWSEETQYF
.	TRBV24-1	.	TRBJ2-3	TGTGCCACCAGTGGGGGACATAGTGCGCCTAGCACAGATACGCAGTATTTT	CATSGGHSAPSTDTQYF
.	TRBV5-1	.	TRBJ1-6	TGCGCCAGCAGCCGAGACAGGTATAATTCACCCCTCCACTTT	CASSRDRYNSPLHF
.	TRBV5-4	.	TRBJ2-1	TGTGCCAGCAGCTTGGGAGGGGAGCAGTTCTTC	CASSLGGEQFF
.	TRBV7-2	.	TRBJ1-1	TGTGCCAGCAGCCCGCTTAATTCGGGAACTGAAGCTTTCTTT	CASSPLNSGTEAFF
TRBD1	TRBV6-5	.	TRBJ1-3	TGTGCCAGCAGTTACTGGACAGGGAAGGACACCATATATTTT	CASSYWTGKDTIYF
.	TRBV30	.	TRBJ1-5	TGTGCCTGGAGTGTACAGGACCGGGGGGGTAGCAATCAGCCCCAGCATTTT	CAWSVQDRGGSNQPQHF
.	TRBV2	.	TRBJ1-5	TGTGCCAGCAGTGCGGAGGGAAGACAGCCCCAGCATTTT	CASSAEGRQPQHF
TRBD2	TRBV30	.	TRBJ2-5	TGTGCCTGGACCGGGGACTATGGGACCCAGTACTTC	CAWTGDYGTQYF
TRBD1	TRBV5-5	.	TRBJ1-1	TGTGCCAGCAGCTTGAACAGGGGGAGCAACACTGAAGCTTTCTTT	CASSLNRGSNTEAFF
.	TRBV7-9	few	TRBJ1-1	TGTGCCAGCAGCTTCCCCAGGGACTACACTGAAGCTTTCTTT	CASSFPRDYTEAFF
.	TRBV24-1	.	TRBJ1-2	TGTGCCACCAGTGATACCAGACAGGTTGAATATGGCTACACCTTC	CATSDTRQVEYGYTF
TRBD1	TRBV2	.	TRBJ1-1	TGTGCCAGCAGTCAACAGGGGGGGAACACTGAAGCTTTCTTT	CASSQQGGNTEAFF
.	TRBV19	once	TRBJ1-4	TGTGCCAGCCACCAGAGGGTGGGACTTAATGAAAAACTGTTTTTT	CASHQRVGLNEKLFF
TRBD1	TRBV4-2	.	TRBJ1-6	TGTGCCAGCAGCCAAGACAGGACAGGGGGGGATTCACCCCTCCACTTT	CASSQDRTGGDSPLHF
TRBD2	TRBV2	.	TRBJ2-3	TGTGCCAGCAGAAGTGCGGGACTAACAGATACGCAGTATTTT	CASRSAGLTDTQYF
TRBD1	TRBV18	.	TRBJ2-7	TGTGCCAGCTCACCAGGGGACAGCTCCTACGAGCAGTACTTC	CASSPGDSSYEQYF
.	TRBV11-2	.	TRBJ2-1	TGTGCCAGCAGCCACCTGACTGGCTCCTACAATGAGCAGTTCTTC	CASSHLTGSYNEQFF
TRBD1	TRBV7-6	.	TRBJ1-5	TGTGCCAGCAGCCGGGGACAGGGTGGCAATCAGCCCCAGCATTTT	CASSRGQGGNQPQHF
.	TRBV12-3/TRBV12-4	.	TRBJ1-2	TGTGCCAGCAGTTTAATAGGGAGCTATGGCTACACCTTC	CASSLIGSYGYTF
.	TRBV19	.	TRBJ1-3	TGTGCCAGTAGCTCCCCGTCAAGCACCTCTGGAAACACCATATATTTT	CASSSPSSTSGNTIYF
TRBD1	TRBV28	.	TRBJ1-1	TGTGCCAGCACTCTACCCCCTGGACAGGGCGAAGCTTTCTTT	CASTLPPGQGEAFF
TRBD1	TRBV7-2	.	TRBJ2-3	TGTGCCAGCAGTGAAGTGGGACAGGTTCTCACAGATACGCAGTATTTT	CASSEVGQVLTDTQYF
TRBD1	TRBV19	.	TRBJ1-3	TGTGCCATTAGGGACAGGGCTGGAAACACCATATATTTT	CAIRDRAGNTIYF
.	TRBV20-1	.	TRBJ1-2	TGCAGCCTACTGACAGGATCTGGCTACACCTTC	CSLLTGSGYTF
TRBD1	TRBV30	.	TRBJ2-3	TGTGCCTGGAGTGTATCCACGACAGGGTATGACACAGATACGCAGTATTTT	CAWSVSTTGYDTDTQYF
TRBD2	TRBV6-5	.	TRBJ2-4	TGTGCCAGCAGTTCGGGGGGGGCAGGAAACATTCAGTACTTC	CASSSGGAGNIQYF